A single sample gave rise to the 14 T cell receptor beta chains below, sequenced in a study of shared clonotypes between healthy human individuals. CD45RO-negative cells were positively selected for CCR7, leaving out terminally differentiated effector memory CD45RA+ cells. TCRdb's copy holds only in-frame clones and misses some; the assay was immunoSEQ multiplex PCR. The sample includes around 700,000 clones, roughly 94% of them seen just once. The sample consisted of naive CD8+ T cells sorted from blood. The receptors come from a man younger than 40 in good health.

The rearrangement links TRBV6-5 to TRBJ2-1, with D unclear. The CDR3 spans 12 residues. Germline V gene data show CDR1 as MNHEY and CDR2 as SVGAGI. V lost 6 bases and J lost 10, with 13 bases in between. CDR3 in amino acids: CASSKTGLEQFF. CDR3 nucleotides: TGTGCCAGCAGCAAGACCGGCCTCGAGCAGTTCTTC.

This rearrangement joins TRBV18 to TRBJ1-2; 8 bases fit TRBD1. Germline trimming cut 3 bases from V and 3 bases from J; bases unmatched to any gene: 12. From germline, CDR1 is KGHSH and CDR2 LQKENI. The CDR3 runs 17 residues. CDR3 sequence reads: CASSPNLGTGPDYGYTF. The CDR3 DNA reads as TGTGCCAGCTCACCCAACCTAGGGACAGGACCCGACTATGGCTACACCTTC.

V is TRBV5-4 and J is TRBJ2-5; no reliable D call. This CDR3 contains 15 residues. Germline CDR1 and CDR2: SGHNT and YYREEE (reference sequence). V gave up 3 bases and J gave up 1 base, with 13 bases separating them. DNA of the CDR3: TGTGCCAGCAGCTCCCTGGACCATTTCCAAGAGACCCAGTACTTC. It specifies CASSSLDHFQETQYF. The full variable domain, rest sourced from reference TRBV5-4 and TRBJ2-5, is ETGVTQSPTHLIKTRGQQVTLRCSSQSGHNTVSWYQQALGQGPQFIFQYYREEENGRGNFPPRFSGLQFPNYSSELNVNALELDDSALYLCASSSLDHFQETQYFGPGTRLLVL.

The J gene is TRBJ2-7, the V gene TRBV6-6; 8 bases line up with TRBD1. V shed 5 bases and J 2 bases; nucleotides not matched to a gene: 8. The CDR3 runs to 15 residues. Germline V CDR1 and CDR2: MNHNY, SVGAGI (reference sequence). This chain's CDR3 is CASSPQDRVAYEQYF. CDR3 sequence (DNA): TGTGCCAGCAGTCCCCAGGACAGGGTGGCCTACGAGCAGTACTTC.

Comment on this clone: Other DNA sequences in the sample encode the same CDR3. The chain joins TRBV5-4 to TRBJ1-1; D is unclear. CDR1 and CDR2 (germline): SGHNT, YYREEE (reference sequence). V dropped 0 bases and J dropped 4 bases, with 7 bases sitting between them. This CDR3 has 13 residues. The CDR3 coding sequence is TGTGCCAGCAGCTTGGTAGGTTCCACTGAAGCTTTCTTT. This translates into CASSLVGSTEAFF.

The rearrangement joins TRBV9 to TRBJ2-3; 10 bases line up with TRBD2. The CDR3 sequence is 18 residues long. Germline V gene data show CDR1 as SGDLS and CDR2 as YYNGEE. The junction had 9 bases not matched to a gene; V was cut back by 0 bases and J by 2 bases. The CDR3 DNA is TGTGCCAGCAGCGTAGACCCCGGGACTAGCGCCTACACAGATACGCAGTATTTT. Amino acid sequence: CASSVDPGTSAYTDTQYF.

This chain connects TRBV5-4 to TRBJ2-3; 7 nucleotides match TRBD2. Trimming cost V 6 bases and J 7 bases; bases outside gene matches: 17. Looked up from germline, CDR1 is SGHNT and CDR2 is YYREEE (reference sequence). There are 16 residues in the CDR3. The CDR3 loop reads CASKPSLAESKYTQYF. The CDR3 DNA reads as TGTGCCAGCAAACCGAGTCTAGCGGAGAGCAAATATACGCAGTATTTT.

The chain employs TRBV7-9 and TRBJ2-6; D is unresolved. Germline V gene lookup returns CDR1 SEHNR and CDR2 FQNEAQ (reference sequence). V dropped 5 bases and J dropped 3 bases, with 5 bases sitting between them. The CDR3 is made up of 13 amino acids. Written as DNA, the CDR3 is TGTGCCAGCAGCGGCAGTGGGGCCAACGTCCTGACTTTC. It codes for CASSGSGANVLTF.

Comments on this clone: Other DNA sequences in the sample encode the same CDR3. The chain carries TRBV27 and TRBJ2-1; D might be TRBD1 or TRBD2, each matching 5 bases. The germline V gene has CDR1 MNHEY and CDR2 SMNVEV (reference sequence). V was trimmed by 8 bases and J by 3 bases, leaving 5 bases between them. The CDR3 loop spans 11 amino acids. In DNA form, the CDR3 reads TGTGCCAGCGGGGGCTACAATGAGCAGTTCTTC. Translating it yields CASGGYNEQFF.

J is TRBJ2-1 and V is TRBV19, with D perhaps TRBD2 (6 bases). CDR1 and CDR2 from the germline V gene are LNHDA and SQIVND (reference sequence). The V and J ends lost 3 bases and 0 bases respectively, with 12 bases between them. This CDR3 is built from 16 residues. CDR3 residues: CASSIAKTSSYNEQFF. CDR3 bases: TGTGCCAGTAGTATTGCCAAGACTAGCTCCTACAATGAGCAGTTCTTC.

This sequence joins TRBV9 and TRBJ2-7; D call uncertain. V was pared by 7 bases and J by 2 bases, with 16 bases between. This CDR3 comprises 14 residues. CDR1 is SGDLS, CDR2 YYNGEE, per germline. CDR3 amino acids: CASAFAPGAYEQYF. The CDR3 DNA reads as TGTGCCAGCGCATTCGCTCCGGGTGCCTACGAGCAGTACTTC.

CDR3 loop: CASSPVLSSYNEQFF. CDR3 sequence (DNA): TGTGCCAGCAGCCCCGTTCTGAGCTCCTACAATGAGCAGTTCTTC. This rearrangement joins TRBV6-5 to TRBJ2-1, with D hard to call. Trimming removed 6 bases at V and 0 bases at J, with 12 bases between. Germline lookup yields CDR1 MNHEY and CDR2 SVGAGI. The CDR3 is 15 amino acids.

For the CDR3, the DNA is TGTGCCAGCGGTCCGGTCCCAGGGAAGCAGCCCCAGCATTTT. Its protein product is CASGPVPGKQPQHF. The chain has TRBV28 and TRBJ1-5; TRBD1 is a possible D gene (5 bases). The CDR3 contains 14 residues. CDR1 and CDR2 from the germline V gene are MDHEN and SYDVKM. V was cut by 8 bases and J by 7 bases, with 18 bases left in between.

The chain has TRBV25-1 and TRBJ2-7; 9 bases match TRBD2. The CDR3 sequence is 14 residues long. V was clipped by 10 bases and J by 3 bases; unmatched bases: 10. Germline V lookup: CDR1 MGHDK, CDR2 SYGVNS. The CDR3 loop reads CATLSSGIGYEQYF. In nucleotides, the CDR3 is TGTGCCACCTTATCTAGCGGGATCGGCTACGAGCAGTACTTC.